The clone carrying this T cell receptor beta chain was counted a few times. This sample was included in a study of OX40 agonist ivuxolimab in advanced cancers. V trimming: 5 bases; J trimming: 5 bases; junction bases outside the gene matches: 5. Germline CDR1 reads SGHRS; CDR2 reads YFSETQ. The CDR3 contains 14 residues. Data came from immunoSEQ multiplex PCR; TCRdb stores just in-frame clones and leaves some out. The sample shows roughly 38,000 clones, roughly four fifths of them seen only once. The chain uses TRBV5-1 and TRBJ2-2; 8 nucleotides agree with TRBD1. This TCR was recovered from an adult with an advanced solid tumor such as melanoma, head and neck, liver or kidney cancer. The input for sequencing was CD4+ or CD8+ T cells sorted from blood, taken in a trial of the OX40 agonist ivuxolimab. The chain's CDR3 is CASRTGGNTGELFF. The CDR3 coding sequence is TGCGCCAGCAGAACAGGGGGTAATACCGGGGAGCTGTTTTTT.